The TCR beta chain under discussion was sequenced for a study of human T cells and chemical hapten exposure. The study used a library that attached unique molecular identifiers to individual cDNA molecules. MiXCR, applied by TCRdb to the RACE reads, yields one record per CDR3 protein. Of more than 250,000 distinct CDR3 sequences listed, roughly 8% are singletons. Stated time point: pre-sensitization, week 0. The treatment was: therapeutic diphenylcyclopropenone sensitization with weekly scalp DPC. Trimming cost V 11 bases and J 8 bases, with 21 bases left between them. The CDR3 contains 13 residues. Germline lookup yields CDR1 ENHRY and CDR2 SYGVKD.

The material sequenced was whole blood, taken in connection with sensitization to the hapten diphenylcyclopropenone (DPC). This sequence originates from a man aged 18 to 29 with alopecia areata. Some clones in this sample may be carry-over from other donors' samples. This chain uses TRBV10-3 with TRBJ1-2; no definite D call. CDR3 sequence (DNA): TGTGCCGTTAGTAAGGGCCTGGAAGGCGGCTACACCTTC. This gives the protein CAVSKGLEGGYTF.